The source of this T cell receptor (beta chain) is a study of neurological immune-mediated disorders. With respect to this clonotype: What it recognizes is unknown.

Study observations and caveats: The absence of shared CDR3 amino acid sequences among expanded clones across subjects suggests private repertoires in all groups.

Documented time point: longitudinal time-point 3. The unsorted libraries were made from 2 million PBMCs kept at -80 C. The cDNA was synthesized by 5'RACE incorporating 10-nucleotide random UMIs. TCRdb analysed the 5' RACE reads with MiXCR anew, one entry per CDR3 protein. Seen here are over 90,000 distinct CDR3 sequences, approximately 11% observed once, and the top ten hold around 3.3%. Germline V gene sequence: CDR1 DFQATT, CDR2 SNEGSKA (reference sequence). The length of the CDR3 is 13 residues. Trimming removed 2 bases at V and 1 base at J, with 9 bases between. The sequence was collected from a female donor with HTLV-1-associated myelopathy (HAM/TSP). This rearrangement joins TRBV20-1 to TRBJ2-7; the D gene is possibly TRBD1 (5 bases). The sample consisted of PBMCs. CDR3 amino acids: CSARSDKSYEQYF. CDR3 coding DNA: TGCAGTGCTAGATCGGACAAATCCTACGAGCAGTACTTC.